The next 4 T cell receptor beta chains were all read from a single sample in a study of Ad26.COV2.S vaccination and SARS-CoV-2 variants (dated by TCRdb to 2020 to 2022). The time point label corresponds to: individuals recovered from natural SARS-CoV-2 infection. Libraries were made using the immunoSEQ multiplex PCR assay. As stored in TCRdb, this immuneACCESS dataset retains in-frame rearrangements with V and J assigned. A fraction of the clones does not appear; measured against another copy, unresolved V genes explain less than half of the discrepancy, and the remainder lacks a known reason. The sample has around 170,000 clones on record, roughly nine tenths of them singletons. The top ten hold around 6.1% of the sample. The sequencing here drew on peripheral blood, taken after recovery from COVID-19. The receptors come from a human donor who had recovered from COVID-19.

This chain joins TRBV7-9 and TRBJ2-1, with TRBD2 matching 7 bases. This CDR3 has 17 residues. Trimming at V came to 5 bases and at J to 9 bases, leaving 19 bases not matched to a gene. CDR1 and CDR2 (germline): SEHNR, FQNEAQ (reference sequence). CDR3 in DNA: TGTGCCAGCAGCCCTAGATTTAGCGGACTAGAAGGCGGTGAGCAGTTCTTC. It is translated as CASSPRFSGLEGGEQFF.

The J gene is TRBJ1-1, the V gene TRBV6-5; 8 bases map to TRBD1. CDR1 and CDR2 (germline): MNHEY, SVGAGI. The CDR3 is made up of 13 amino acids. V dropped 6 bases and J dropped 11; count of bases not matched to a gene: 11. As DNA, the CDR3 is TGTGCCAGCAGCGGACAGGGCTTTCTAGCGGCTTTCTTT. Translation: CASSGQGFLAAFF.

CDR3 loop: CAISEGTGMGNTIYF. The CDR3 coding sequence is TGTGCCATCAGTGAGGGGACGGGAATGGGAAACACCATATATTTT. The chain carries TRBV10-3 and TRBJ1-3; tentative D call: TRBD1 (5 bases). The ends were cut back, 2 bases at V and 4 bases at J, with 12 bases in the middle. The V gene's germline CDR1 is ENHRY and CDR2 SYGVKD. The CDR3 sequence is 15 residues long.

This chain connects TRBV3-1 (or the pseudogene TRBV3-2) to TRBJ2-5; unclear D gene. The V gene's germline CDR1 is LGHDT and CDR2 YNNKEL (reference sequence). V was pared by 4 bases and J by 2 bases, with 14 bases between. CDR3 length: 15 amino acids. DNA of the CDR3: TGTGCCAGCAGCCTTCGACCGGGTCCACAAGAGACCCAGTACTTC. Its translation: CASSLRPGPQETQYF.